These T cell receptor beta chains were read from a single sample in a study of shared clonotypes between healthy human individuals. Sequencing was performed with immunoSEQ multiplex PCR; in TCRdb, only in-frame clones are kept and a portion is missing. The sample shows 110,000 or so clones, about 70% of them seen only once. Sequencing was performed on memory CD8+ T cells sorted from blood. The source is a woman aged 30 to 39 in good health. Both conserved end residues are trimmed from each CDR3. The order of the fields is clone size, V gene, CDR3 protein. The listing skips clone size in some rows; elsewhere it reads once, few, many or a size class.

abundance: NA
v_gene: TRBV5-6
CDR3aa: ASSLRYGRADGETQY

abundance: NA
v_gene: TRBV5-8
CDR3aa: ASSLLTGRYSSYEQY

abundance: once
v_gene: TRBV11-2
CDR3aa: ASSLGLASYEQY

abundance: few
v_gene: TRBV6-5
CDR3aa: ASSPRRGTLEPQH

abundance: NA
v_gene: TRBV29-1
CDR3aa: SAEIGEPDTQY

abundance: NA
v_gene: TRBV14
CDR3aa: ASSLVGPRTDNEQF

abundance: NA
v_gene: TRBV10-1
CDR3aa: AREGAY

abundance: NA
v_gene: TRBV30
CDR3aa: AWSLRGNQPQH

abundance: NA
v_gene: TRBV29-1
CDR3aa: SAAGPSTYEQY

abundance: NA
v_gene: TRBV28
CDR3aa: ASSLGTGRTYEQY

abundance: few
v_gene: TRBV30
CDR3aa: ACKKNNEQF

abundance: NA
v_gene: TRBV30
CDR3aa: ARRTGSSTDTQY

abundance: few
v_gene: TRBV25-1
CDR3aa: ASHSTGELF

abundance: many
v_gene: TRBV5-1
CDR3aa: ASSVAGQFTDTQY

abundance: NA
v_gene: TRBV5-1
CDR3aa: ASSTGVNYEQY

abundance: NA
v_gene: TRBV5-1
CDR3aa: ASSLVGWRGYT

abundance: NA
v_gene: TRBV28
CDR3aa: ASGDVGQY

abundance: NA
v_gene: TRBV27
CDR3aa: ASSTLLGANEKLF

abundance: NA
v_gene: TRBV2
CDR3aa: ASGPGGRSTGF

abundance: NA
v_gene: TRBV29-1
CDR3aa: SGGGGRNYEQY

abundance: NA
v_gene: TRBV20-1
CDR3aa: SAGLWGEQY

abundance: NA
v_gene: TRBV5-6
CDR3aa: ASSLAGILGGGGSYGYT

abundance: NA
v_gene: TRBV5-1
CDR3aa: ASSLGDSSYNEQF

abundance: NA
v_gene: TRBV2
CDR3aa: ASSYAGGSYEQY

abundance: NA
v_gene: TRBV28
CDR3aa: ASSYGYRGMTQY

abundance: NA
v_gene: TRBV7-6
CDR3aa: ASSPPVGAGGGTDTQY

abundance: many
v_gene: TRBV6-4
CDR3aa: ASSEGEKDEQY

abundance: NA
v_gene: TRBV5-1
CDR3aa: ASSSLGGNTEAF

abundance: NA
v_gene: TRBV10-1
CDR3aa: ASSDSGTGIDEQY